These 7 T cell receptor beta chains originate from one sample sequenced in a study of T cell changes during pregnancy in multiple sclerosis. TCRdb's copy holds only in-frame clones and misses some; the assay was immunoSEQ multiplex PCR. This table holds 50,000 or so clones, more than 80% found once. Sequences were derived from CD4+ T cells from peripheral blood mononuclear cells, sampled before pregnancy. The source is a female donor with multiple sclerosis, enrolled in a pregnancy study.

CDR3 sequence reads: CASKGVTDTQYF. DNA for the CDR3: TGTGCCAGCAAAGGGGTCACAGATACGCAGTATTTT. The J gene is TRBJ2-3, the V gene TRBV2; D perhaps matches TRBD1 (5 bases). Trimming removed 7 bases from V and 2 bases from J, with 7 bases in between. This CDR3 is built from 12 residues. In germline, CDR1 is SNHLY, CDR2 FYNNEI.

The rearrangement links TRBV9 to TRBJ2-7, with TRBD1 identical over 8 bases. The CDR3 length is 15 residues. Germline CDR1 is SGDLS and CDR2 is YYNGEE. V lost 3 bases and J lost 4; bases outside the gene matches: 9. The CDR3 here is CASSARTGSTYEQYF. In DNA form, the CDR3 reads TGTGCCAGCAGCGCCCGGACAGGGAGTACGTACGAGCAGTACTTC.

The V gene is TRBV28, the J gene TRBJ2-3, with 7 bases fitting TRBD1. CDR1 and CDR2 from the germline V gene are MDHEN and SYDVKM. This CDR3 has 15 amino acids. V gave up 3 bases and J gave up 5 bases; unmatched junction bases: 8. The CDR3 loop reads CASSFEGDRQDTQYF. The CDR3 nucleotides are TGTGCCAGCAGTTTCGAAGGGGACAGACAAGATACGCAGTATTTT.

The chain has TRBV19 and TRBJ1-2; D possibly corresponds to TRBD1 (6 bases). The CDR3 spans 16 residues. In germline, CDR1 is LNHDA, CDR2 SQIVND (reference sequence). Trimming left V 5 bases short and J 4 bases short, with 20 bases between. In DNA, the CDR3 is TGTGCCAGTAGTGAAAGAGTGGGGGCAGAGGGCTATGGCTACACCTTC. It translates to CASSERVGAEGYGYTF. Together with reference TRBV19 and TRBJ1-2, the CDR3 gives the full variable domain: DGGITQSPKYLFRKEGQNVTLSCEQNLNHDAMYWYRQDPGQGLRLIYYSQIVNDFQKGDIAEGYSVSREKKESFPLTVTSAQKNPTAFYLCASSERVGAEGYGYTFGSGTRLTVV.

The J gene is TRBJ2-1, the V gene TRBV5-1, with D possibly being TRBD2 (6 bases). The CDR3 is 16 residues long. CDR1 and CDR2 from the germline V gene are SGHRS and YFSETQ. Trimming removed 6 bases from V and 10 bases from J, with 26 bases in between. In nucleotides, the CDR3 is TGCGCCAGCACAACGACCACTAGCTCCACGGGAAGCGAGCAGTTCTTC. Encoded protein: CASTTTTSSTGSEQFF.

The chain carries TRBV29-1 and TRBJ1-1; weak D call: TRBD1 (6 bases). Trimming removed 6 bases at V and 4 bases at J, with 18 bases between. Germline V gene sequence: CDR1 SQVTM, CDR2 ANQGSEA. The CDR3 has 14 amino acids. The CDR3: CSVDRRGKGTEAFF. The CDR3 nucleotides read TGCAGCGTCGACCGCAGGGGAAAGGGCACTGAAGCTTTCTTT.

The rearrangement links TRBV27 to TRBJ2-5; the match to TRBD1 covers 12 bases. CDR1 is MNHEY and CDR2 is SMNVEV in the germline V gene (reference sequence). The length of the CDR3 is 18 residues. V lost 2 bases to trimming and J lost 2 bases; unmatched junction nucleotides: 9. CDR3 sequence (DNA): TGTGCCAGCAGTTTAGCAGGGACAGGGGGCGGATTACAAGAGACCCAGTACTTC. This codes for CASSLAGTGGGLQETQYF.